This T cell receptor (beta chain) was observed in a study of shared clonotypes between healthy human individuals. Study-level findings and limits: The study found roughly 5% of naive CD4 clonotypes shared across a handful of donors. Generation of non-shared clonotypes was less probable than generation of clonotypes shared by all four donors.

Assay: immunoSEQ multiplex PCR; the TCRdb copy retains only in-frame clones and omits some. The profile shows approximately 2,000,000 clones, 85% to 95% of them singletons. With regard to this clone: Its antigen is undetermined.

J gave up 7 bases and V 0 bases, and 10 bases lay outside the gene matches. This CDR3 is built from 17 residues. The V gene's germline CDR1 is SGHTS and CDR2 YDEGEE. CD4+ cells were split into CD45RA+ naive and CD45RA-negative memory subsets. This receptor was obtained from a young man in good health. Some clones in this sample may be carry-over from other donors' samples. V usage is TRBV5-8 and J usage is TRBJ2-1; 10 bases fit TRBD1. Input material: naive CD4+ T cells from PBMCs. Subset reported: CD45RA+ positively selected. The CDR3 nucleotides read TGTGCCAGCAGCTTGGTTCCCTCTTCGGGACAGGGGAATGAGCAGTTCTTC. Translation: CASSLVPSSGQGNEQFF.